These 29 T cell receptor beta chains share one sample of origin, sequenced in a study of esophageal squamous cell carcinoma under preoperative chemotherapy. TCRdb used MiXCR to reprocess the PCR reads, holding one entry per CDR3 protein. This table has about 9,300 distinct CDR3 sequences, about 52% appearing once. Time point of the sample: after preoperative PTX-NDP chemotherapy. The specimen was collected from a patient given preoperative chemotherapy. The receptors shown here come from a human donor with esophageal squamous cell carcinoma. The donor label of this sample is uncertain.

CDR3 bases: TGTGCCAGCAGTTATGGGGTTAACACCGGGGAGCTGTTTTTT. Protein: CASSYGVNTGELFF. V gene TRBV27 combines with J gene TRBJ2-2, with D hard to call. This CDR3 region has 14 residues. From germline, CDR1 is MNHEY and CDR2 SMNVEV (reference sequence). Trimming took 4 bases from V and 2 from J, leaving 8 bases between them.

A remark on this clonotype: The junction departs from the called germline gene at one end, perhaps through a read error. This rearrangement joins TRBV10-3 to TRBJ2-2, with 8 bases matching TRBD1. The CDR3 covers 13 residues. CDR1 ENHRY and CDR2 SYGVKD come from the germline V gene. CDR3 in DNA: TGTGCCGGACAGGGTGTGAGCACAGGGGAGCAGTTTTTT. This sequence encodes CAGQGVSTGEQFF.

This chain connects TRBV6-1 to TRBJ2-4; 9 positions match TRBD2. The DNA end lines up better with TRBJ2-1; the J call may be wrong. In germline, CDR1 is MNHNS, CDR2 SASEGT. The CDR3 totals 14 residues. The DNA for the CDR3 is TGTGCCAGCAGTAAACTAGCGGGCTCCTACGAGCAGTTCTTC. Translation: CASSKLAGSYEQFF.

By sample share, this clonotype is large (0.1 to 1%). This CDR3 is CASNLLSSQETQFF. The CDR3 bases are TGTGCCAGCAACCTGCTCAGCTCCCAAGAGACCCAGTTCTTC. The chain combines TRBV7-2 with TRBJ2-1; D remains unclear. The V end was cut by 7 bases, the J end by 13 bases, with 23 bases between. The CDR3 totals 14 residues. Germline values: CDR1 SGHTA, CDR2 FQGNSA.

The chain joins TRBV7-2 to TRBJ2-1; 9 bases align to TRBD2. The V gene end was trimmed by 5 bases and the J gene end by 4 bases; junction bases not matched to a gene: 3. Germline V gene sequence: CDR1 SGHTA, CDR2 FQGNSA. CDR3 size: 14 residues. CDR3: CASSQTSGYNEQFF. CDR3 nucleotides: TGTGCCAGCAGCCAGACTAGCGGATACAATGAGCAGTTCTTC. The variable domain in full, completed from reference TRBV7-2 and TRBJ2-1, reads GAGVSQSPSNKVTEKGKDVELRCDPISGHTALYWYRQSLGQGLEFLIYFQGNSAPDKSGLPSDRFSAERTGGSVSTLTIQRTQQEDSAVYLCASSQTSGYNEQFFGPGTRLTVL.

A remark on this clonotype: A junction boundary mismatches the germline segment, possibly from a read error. J is TRBJ2-3 and V is TRBV6-5; D may correspond to TRBD1 or TRBD2 (5 bases each). The CDR3 has 15 residues. In germline, CDR1 is MNHEY, CDR2 SVGAGI. In DNA form, the CDR3 reads TGTGCCAGCACTTCGGGGACGTGCGGCAAAAACACGCAGTATTTC. As protein: CASTSGTCGKNTQYF.

Judged by abundance, this clonotype is medium-sized (0.01 to 0.1%). V usage is TRBV12-5 and J usage is TRBJ2-3; D is unresolved. Germline V gives CDR1 LGHNT, CDR2 FRNRAP. V was trimmed by 4 bases and J by 6 bases, leaving 17 bases between them. This CDR3 contains 15 residues. CDR3 coding DNA: TGTGCTAGTGGTTCCAATTCACACGGTCGGGATACGCAGTATTTT. Its translation is CASGSNSHGRDTQYF.

This clonotype was found once. In this CDR3 the conserved last residue, phenylalanine or tryptophan, is missing, so a read error is likely. It is unclear where the CDR3 begins or ends on the DNA, so no DNA is shown, and the CDR3 is as TCRdb lists it. The genes are TRBV11-2 and TRBJ2-1; TRBD2, the table's D call, was not compared with the DNA. Germline CDR1 and CDR2: SGHAT and FQNNGV. Including both end residues, the CDR3 is 18 amino acids long. CDR3 sequence: CASSRTSGSSRETQYFGA.

The V call is TRBV6-1, the J call TRBJ2-1; TRBD2 aligns across 13 bases. This CDR3 spans 19 amino acids. V gave up 3 bases and J gave up 0 bases; unmatched junction bases: 8. The germline gives CDR1 MNHNS, CDR2 SASEGT. CDR3 DNA sequence: TGTGCCAGCAGTGACCCGGGACTAGCGGGGACTTACTCCTACAATGAGCAGTTCTTC. Translating gives CASSDPGLAGTYSYNEQFF.

Of note for this clonotype: One end of the junction is discordant with germline, which a read error may explain. The chain is built from TRBV7-7 and TRBJ2-3; perhaps TRBD1 as D (6 bases). The DNA matches TRBJ2-7 better at its end, which makes the J call doubtful. Germline CDR1 is SSHAT and CDR2 is FNYEAQ (reference sequence). The CDR3 is 14 residues long. Here the CDR3 reads CASSLVLGAVEQYF. The CDR3 bases are TGTGCTAGCAGCTTAGTTCTGGGGGCCGTAGAGCAGTACTTC.

This clonotype was recorded only once. The V call is TRBV7-9, the J call TRBJ2-1; 10 bases map to TRBD2. Trimming cost V 3 bases and J 9 bases; bases outside gene matches: 11. This CDR3 spans 16 amino acids. Germline CDR1 is SEHNR and CDR2 is FQNEAQ (reference sequence). CDR3 coding DNA: TGTGCCAGCAGCTTCTACCAGCGGGAGGGATATGCTGAGCAGTTCTTC. Its protein product is CASSFYQREGYAEQFF.

The chain couples TRBV20-1 to TRBJ2-1; no firm D call. The V gene lost 2 bases and the J gene lost 5 bases, with 7 bases spanning the gap. Germline values: CDR1 DFQATT, CDR2 SNEGSKA (reference sequence). The CDR3 is 12 amino acids. The CDR3 loop is CSARRPNNEQFF. In DNA form, the CDR3 reads TGCAGTGCTAGACGCCCGAACAATGAGCAGTTCTTC.

A few counts support this clonotype. The chain carries TRBV6-1 and TRBJ2-3; the D gene could be TRBD1 or TRBD2 (6 bases each). Trimming pared 8 bases from V and 0 bases from J, leaving 18 bases between. There are 16 residues in the CDR3. The V gene's germline CDR1 is MNHNS and CDR2 SASEGT. The DNA of the CDR3 is TGTGCCAGCTCCCCAACCCCGGGGGCTAGCACAGATACGCAGTATTTT. Its translation is CASSPTPGASTDTQYF.

This clonotype has a count of ten or more. This rearrangement joins TRBV14 to TRBJ1-2; tentatively, D is TRBD1 (6 bases). The CDR3 spans 17 residues. Germline V gene lookup returns CDR1 SGHDN and CDR2 FVKESK. The V and J ends lost 0 bases and 4 bases respectively, with 18 bases between them. The CDR3 coding sequence is TGTGCCAGCAGCCAAGATCTGGGGGGGCTCCTAGGCTATGGCTACACCTTC. Amino acid sequence: CASSQDLGGLLGYGYTF.

This clonotype was detected ten times or more. The DNA of the CDR3 is TGCGCCAGCAGTGAAGGGGCTAGCGGGGTAGATACCGATACGCAGTATTTT. Its protein product is CASSEGASGVDTDTQYF. The chain couples TRBV10-1 to TRBJ2-3; 9 nucleotides line up with TRBD2. This CDR3 contains 17 residues. The J segment lost 6 bases and the V segment lost 3 bases, leaving 13 bases of the junction unmatched. Germline CDR1 is WNHNN and CDR2 is SYGVQD (reference sequence).

About this clonotype itself: Mismatch with germline at one junction end may stem from a read error. The rearrangement links TRBV12-3 or TRBV12-4 to TRBJ2-3; TRBD1 or TRBD2 may be the D gene (5 bases each). The CDR3 has 16 amino acids. CDR3 DNA: TGTGCCAGCACGATGGGACGGCTACGTGGTACAGATACGCAGTACTTT. This translates into CASTMGRLRGTDTQYF.

This clonotype was seen a handful of times. The chain has TRBV6-5 and TRBJ2-7; 9 nucleotides match TRBD2. CDR3 length: 15 amino acids. Germline-derived CDR1 and CDR2 are MNHEY and SVGAGI. Trimming cost V 2 bases and J 6 bases; bases outside gene matches: 8. The CDR3 DNA reads TGTGCCAGCAGTTACCAGGCTAGCGGGGTCTCCGAGCAGTACTTC. This encodes CASSYQASGVSEQYF.

As concerns this clonotype: At one end, the junction sequence differs from germline, possibly due to a read error. J is TRBJ2-3 and V is TRBV7-2; D is unclear. CDR1 SGHTA and CDR2 FQGNSA come from the germline V gene. The CDR3 has 13 amino acids. The CDR3 reads CASSLFGQDTQYF. CDR3 bases: TGTGCCAGCAGCTTATTCGGGCAAGATACGCAGTACTTT.

The chain couples TRBV6-1 to TRBJ2-3; D is uncertain. The germline V and J ends were trimmed by 1 base and 5 bases, with 13 bases remaining between them. The CDR3 spans 15 residues. Germline V CDR1 and CDR2: MNHNS, SASEGT. The CDR3 DNA reads TGTGCCAGCAGTGAAGAACTCCCACCGGGAGATACGCAGTATTTT. It yields the protein CASSEELPPGDTQYF.

With regard to this clonotype: Given the absence of the conserved phenylalanine or tryptophan at the CDR3 end, a read error is likely. The DNA is left out, because the CDR3 cannot be placed on it with certainty; the CDR3 is given as TCRdb lists it. The CDR3 loop reads CATRPSGLSFFITVL. The genes are TRBV24-1 and TRBJ2-1; TRBD1 is the table's D call and was not checked against the DNA. The germline V gene encodes CDR1 KGHDR and CDR2 SFDVKD. Both ends counted, the CDR3 spans 15 residues.

This clonotype has ten or more counts. This chain connects TRBV6-1 to TRBJ2-3; tentatively, D is TRBD1 or TRBD2 (5 bases each). Germline V lookup: CDR1 MNHNS, CDR2 SASEGT. The V and J ends lost 6 bases and 5 bases respectively, with 21 bases between them. The CDR3 extends over 16 amino acids. CDR3 coding DNA: TGTGCCAGCAGCTCCCCGGGACCCACCGAAGTAGATACGCAGTATTTT. This encodes CASSSPGPTEVDTQYF.

The rearrangement uses TRBV11-3 and TRBJ2-3, with D unresolved. Looked up from germline, CDR1 is SGHNT and CDR2 is YENEEA. V dropped 5 bases and J dropped 0 bases, with 18 bases sitting between them. The length of the CDR3 is 17 residues. The CDR3 bases are TGTGCCAGCAGCGGGCGTCGGGCAGAGAGTAGCACAGATACGCAGTATTTT. Protein sequence: CASSGRRAESSTDTQYF.

This clonotype was observed a single time. The chain uses TRBV6-5 and TRBJ1-6; D gene uncertain. Trimming shortened V by 0 bases and J by 2 bases, and 11 bases separated the two germline ends. Germline V gene data show CDR1 as MNHEY and CDR2 as SVGAGI. CDR3 length: 17 residues. CDR3 nucleotides: TGTGCCAGCAGTTACTCCGAAAGGGATCCCTATAATTCACCCCTCCACTTT. Protein: CASSYSERDPYNSPLHF.

This sequence joins TRBV6-1 and TRBJ2-2; tentative D call: TRBD2 (6 bases). In germline, CDR1 is MNHNS, CDR2 SASEGT. The CDR3 covers 15 residues. The V gene lost 2 bases and the J gene lost 8 bases, with 15 bases spanning the gap. The CDR3: CASSEPGVSTGELFF. In nucleotides, the CDR3 is TGTGCCAGCAGTGAACCGGGGGTGAGCACAGGGGAGCTGTTTTTT.

The CDR3 loop reads CASRDEGTGAQFF. CDR3 in DNA: TGTGCCAGCAGGGACGAGGGTACAGGGGCGCAGTTTTTT. J is TRBJ2-2 and V is TRBV6-1; 7 nucleotides agree with TRBD1. This CDR3 region has 13 residues. From germline, CDR1 is MNHNS and CDR2 SASEGT. The V gene end was trimmed by 6 bases and the J gene end by 16 bases; junction bases not matched to a gene: 14.

As for this clonotype: This may come from a read error, since a much larger clone is one base off. This chain joins TRBV6-5 and TRBJ2-1; the D is unclear. V lost 0 bases and J lost 8, with 8 bases in between. The germline CDR1 and CDR2 sequences are MNHEY and SVGAGI. There are 13 residues in the CDR3. In DNA, the CDR3 is TGTGCCAGCAGTTACTCGCCAGTTGATGAGCAGTTCTTC. This codes for CASSYSPVDEQFF.

In this sample, this clonotype turned up a few times. The chain combines TRBV11-2 with TRBJ2-7, with 9 nucleotides matching TRBD2. The CDR3 loop spans 17 amino acids. The germline V gene has CDR1 SGHAT and CDR2 FQNNGV. J gave up 3 bases and V 1 base, and 10 bases lay outside the gene matches. The CDR3 region has the DNA TGTGCCAGCAGCTTAGCCGGGGGACTAGCCGGTCTCTACGAGCAGTACTTC. This gives the protein CASSLAGGLAGLYEQYF.

There are many counts of this clonotype. The chain couples TRBV27 to TRBJ2-7, with a tentative D call TRBD1 (6 bases). V was cut by 6 bases and J by 0 bases, with 12 bases left in between. The germline CDR1 and CDR2 sequences are MNHEY and SMNVEV (reference sequence). CDR3 length: 14 residues. Written as DNA, the CDR3 is TGTGCCAGCAGACGTACAGGGAGCTCCTACGAGCAGTACTTC. It encodes CASRRTGSSYEQYF.

V is TRBV12-3 or TRBV12-4 and J is TRBJ2-3, with 8 nucleotides matching TRBD2. The DNA end favors TRBJ2-7, so the J call may be wrong. This CDR3 has 14 residues. The CDR3 DNA is TGTGCGGGGAACGGGGGGGAAAACCAAGATACGCAGTACTTC. It codes for CAGNGGENQDTQYF.